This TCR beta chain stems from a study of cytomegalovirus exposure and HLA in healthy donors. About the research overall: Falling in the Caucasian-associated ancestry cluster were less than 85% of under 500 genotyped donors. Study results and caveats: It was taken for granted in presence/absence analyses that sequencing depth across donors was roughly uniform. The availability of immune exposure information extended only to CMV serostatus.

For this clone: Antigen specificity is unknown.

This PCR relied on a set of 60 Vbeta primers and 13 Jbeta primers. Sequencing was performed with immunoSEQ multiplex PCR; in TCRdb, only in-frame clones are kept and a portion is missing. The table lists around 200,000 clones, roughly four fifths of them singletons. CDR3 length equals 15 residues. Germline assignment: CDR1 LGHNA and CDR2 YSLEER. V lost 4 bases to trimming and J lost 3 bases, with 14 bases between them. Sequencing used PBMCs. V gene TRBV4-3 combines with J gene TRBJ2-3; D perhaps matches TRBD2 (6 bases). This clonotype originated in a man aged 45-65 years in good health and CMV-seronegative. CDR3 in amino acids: CASSPSRDRTDTQYF. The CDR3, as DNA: TGCGCCAGCAGCCCTTCGCGGGATAGGACAGATACGCAGTATTTT.